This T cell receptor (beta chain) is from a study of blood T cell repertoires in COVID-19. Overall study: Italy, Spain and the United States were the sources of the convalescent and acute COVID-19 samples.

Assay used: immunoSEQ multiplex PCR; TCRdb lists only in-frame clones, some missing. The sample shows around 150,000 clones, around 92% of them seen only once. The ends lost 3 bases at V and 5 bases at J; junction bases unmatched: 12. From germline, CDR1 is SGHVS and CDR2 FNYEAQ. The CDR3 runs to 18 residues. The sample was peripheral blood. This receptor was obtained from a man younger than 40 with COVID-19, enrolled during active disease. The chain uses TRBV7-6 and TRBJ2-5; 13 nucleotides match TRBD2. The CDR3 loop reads CASSFSGLAGKGGETQYF. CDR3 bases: TGTGCCAGCAGCTTTTCGGGACTAGCGGGAAAAGGGGGTGAGACCCAGTACTTC.